This entry features one TCR beta chain sequence. Its antigen remains unidentified. Base-call qualities are not available, and no considerably larger clone is one nucleotide away. The data belong to a study of blood T cell repertoires in COVID-19 (dated by TCRdb to the early 2020s). For context, the study as a whole: Samples from collaborators originated in the United States, Italy and Spain and spanned both the acute and convalescent phases of COVID-19. HLA class I and class II types, where available, came from metadata supplied by the sample provider rather than from assay-based typing. The dataset comprised deeply sampled blood TCRbeta repertoires from subjects exposed to, actively infected with, or recovered from COVID-19. The repertoires were released in a freely available public database intended as a resource for research on the immune response to SARS-CoV-2. The prospective study material was composed of cDNA or gDNA derived from T cells, B-cell-depleted T cells, or PBMCs. Samples were obtained from the ongoing ImmuneRACE study (first 160 participants) and from 1,200 or so subjects provided by 6 global collaborators. Sample metadata almost always included a de-identified subject ID, COVID-19 status, age in years and sex.

TCRbeta CDR3 regions were amplified from genomic DNA using the immunoSEQ Assay, a bias-controlled multiplex PCR. The authors processed their data as follows. Within the assay, amplification of reference gene primers was used to estimate how many nucleated cells each sample contained. Sequence reads were collapsed and filtered to measure the absolute abundance of every unique TCRbeta CDR3 rearrangement. For each sample, productive Simpson clonality was calculated as the square root of Simpson's diversity index across productive rearrangements. Sourced from immuneACCESS, this table was stored by TCRdb with only in-frame sequences that have V and J called. A share of the clones is absent; for the studies checked, an unresolved V gene accounts for under half, and the remainder has no known explanation. The V and J calls and clone size come from that table; D and trimming were worked out from the DNA. The sample records under 150,000 clones, approximately 83% of which are singletons. The ten largest clones take up roughly 8% of the sample.

One collaborating source in Seattle enrolled patients while the patients were actively infected and followed the patients over time throughout the course of disease. Each collaborating institution followed its own protocols to collect whole blood in K2EDTA tubes. For TCRbeta analysis, collaborators shipped samples as frozen whole blood, isolated PBMCs, or DNA extracted from either of those sample types. The research as a whole found: How much clinical and demographic metadata was included differed by source and by participant, and the metadata was provided uncurated.

The sample was peripheral blood. The receptor comes from an older woman with COVID-19, enrolled during active disease.

At the DNA level, the sequence is TGCGCCAGCAGTTCGGGGACAGGGTGGTCCCGCGAGCAGTACTTC. This gives the protein CASSSGTGWSREQYF. The chain is encoded by TRBV5-1 joined to TRBJ2-7; 9 middle bases align to TRBD1. V is pruned by 5 bases and J by 6 bases, leaving 12 bases of the junction without a gene match. Sequences SGHRS (CDR1) and YFSETQ (CDR2) are obtained from the germline V gene. The CDR3 starts with the cysteine, ends with the phenylalanine, and has 15 residues. Of the read, only the CDR3 DNA is kept; its 45 bases are in frame from base 1.